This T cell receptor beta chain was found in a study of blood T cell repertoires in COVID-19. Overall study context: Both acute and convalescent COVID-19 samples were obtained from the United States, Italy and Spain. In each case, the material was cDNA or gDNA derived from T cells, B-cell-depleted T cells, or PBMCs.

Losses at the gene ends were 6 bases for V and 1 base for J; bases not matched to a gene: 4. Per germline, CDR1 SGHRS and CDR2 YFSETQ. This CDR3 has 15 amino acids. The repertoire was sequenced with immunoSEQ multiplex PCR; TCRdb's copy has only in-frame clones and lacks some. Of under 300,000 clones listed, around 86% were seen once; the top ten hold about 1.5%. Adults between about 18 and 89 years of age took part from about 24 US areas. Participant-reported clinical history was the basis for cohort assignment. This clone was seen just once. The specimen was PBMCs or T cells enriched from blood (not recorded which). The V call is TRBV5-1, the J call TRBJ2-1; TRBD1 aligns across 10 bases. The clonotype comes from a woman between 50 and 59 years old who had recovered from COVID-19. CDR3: CASKVGQGSYNEQFF. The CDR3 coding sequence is TGCGCCAGCAAGGTGGGACAGGGGTCCTACAATGAGCAGTTCTTC. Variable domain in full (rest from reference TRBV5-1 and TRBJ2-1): KAGVTQTPRYLIKTRGQQVTLSCSPISGHRSVSWYQQTPGQGLQFLFEYFSETQRNKGNFPGRFSGRQFSNSRSEMNVSTLELGDSALYLCASKVGQGSYNEQFFGPGTRLTVL.